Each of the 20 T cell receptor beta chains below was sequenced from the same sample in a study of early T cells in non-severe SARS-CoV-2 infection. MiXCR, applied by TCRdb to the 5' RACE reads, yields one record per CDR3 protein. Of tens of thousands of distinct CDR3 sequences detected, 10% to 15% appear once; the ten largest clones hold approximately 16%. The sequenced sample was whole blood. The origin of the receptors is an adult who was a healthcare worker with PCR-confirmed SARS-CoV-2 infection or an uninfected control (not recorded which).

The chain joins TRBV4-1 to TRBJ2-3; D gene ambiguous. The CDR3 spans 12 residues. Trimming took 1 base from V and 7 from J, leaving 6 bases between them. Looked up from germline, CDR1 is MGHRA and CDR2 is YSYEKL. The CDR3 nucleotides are TGCGCCAGCAGCCAAGGTGTCCATACGCAGTATTTT. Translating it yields CASSQGVHTQYF.

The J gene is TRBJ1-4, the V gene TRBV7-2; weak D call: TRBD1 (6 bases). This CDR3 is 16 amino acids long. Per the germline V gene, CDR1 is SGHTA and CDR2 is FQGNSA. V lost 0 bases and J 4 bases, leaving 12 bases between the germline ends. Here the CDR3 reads CASSLAPGQINEKLFF. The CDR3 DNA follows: TGTGCCAGCAGCTTAGCGCCGGGACAAATTAATGAAAAACTGTTTTTT.

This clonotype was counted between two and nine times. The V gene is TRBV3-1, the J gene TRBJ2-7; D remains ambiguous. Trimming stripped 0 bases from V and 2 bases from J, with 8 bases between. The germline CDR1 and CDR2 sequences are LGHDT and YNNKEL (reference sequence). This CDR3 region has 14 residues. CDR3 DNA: TGTGCCAGCAGCCAAGAATACCAAGCCTACGAGCAGTACTTC. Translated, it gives CASSQEYQAYEQYF.

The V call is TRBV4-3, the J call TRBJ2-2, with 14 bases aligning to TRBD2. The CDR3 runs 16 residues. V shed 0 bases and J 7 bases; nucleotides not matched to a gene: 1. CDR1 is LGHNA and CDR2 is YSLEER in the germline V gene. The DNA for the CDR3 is TGCGCCAGCAGCCAAGAGGGACTAGCGGGAGTCGGGGAGCTGTTTTTT. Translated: CASSQEGLAGVGELFF.

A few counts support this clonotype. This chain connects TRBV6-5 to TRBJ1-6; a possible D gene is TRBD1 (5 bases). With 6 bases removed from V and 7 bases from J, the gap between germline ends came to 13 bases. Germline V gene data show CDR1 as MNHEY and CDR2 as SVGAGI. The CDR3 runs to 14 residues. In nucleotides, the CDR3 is TGTGCCAGCAGCCTCGGGACCGAAAATTCACCCCTCCACTTT. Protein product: CASSLGTENSPLHF.

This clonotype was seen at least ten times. CDR3 in amino acids: CASSVGEPRGGSNEQFF. CDR3 sequence (DNA): TGTGCCAGCAGCGTAGGGGAGCCCAGGGGCGGAAGCAATGAGCAGTTCTTC. This sequence joins TRBV9 and TRBJ2-1; D perhaps matches TRBD1 (6 bases). Trimming cost V 0 bases and J 6 bases, with 19 bases left between them. The germline V gene encodes CDR1 SGDLS and CDR2 YYNGEE. This CDR3 is built from 17 residues.

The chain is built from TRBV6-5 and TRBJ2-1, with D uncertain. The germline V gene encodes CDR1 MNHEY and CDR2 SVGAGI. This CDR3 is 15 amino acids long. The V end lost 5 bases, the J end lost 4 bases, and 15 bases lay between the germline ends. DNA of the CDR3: TGTGCCAGCAGTCCTACCTGGGCCTTTTACAATGAGCAGTTCTTC. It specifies CASSPTWAFYNEQFF.

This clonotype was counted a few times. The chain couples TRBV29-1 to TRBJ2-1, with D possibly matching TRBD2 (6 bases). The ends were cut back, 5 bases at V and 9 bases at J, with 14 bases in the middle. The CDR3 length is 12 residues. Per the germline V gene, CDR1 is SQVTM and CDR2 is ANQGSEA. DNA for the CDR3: TGCAGCGTTCCGGGACTCAAAAGTGAGCAGTTCTTC. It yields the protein CSVPGLKSEQFF.

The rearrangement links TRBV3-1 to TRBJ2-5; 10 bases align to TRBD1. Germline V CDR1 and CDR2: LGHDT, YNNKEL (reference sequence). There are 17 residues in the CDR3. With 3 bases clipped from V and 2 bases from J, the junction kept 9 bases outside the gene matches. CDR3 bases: TGTGCCAGCAGCCAGCGTATACGGGACAGGGGTCAAGAGACCCAGTACTTC. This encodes CASSQRIRDRGQETQYF.

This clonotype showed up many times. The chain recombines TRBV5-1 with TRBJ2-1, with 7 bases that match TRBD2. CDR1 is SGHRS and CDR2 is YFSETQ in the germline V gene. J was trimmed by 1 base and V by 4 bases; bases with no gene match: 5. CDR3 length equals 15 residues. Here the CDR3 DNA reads TGCGCCAGCAGCGTCGATAGCGGGTCCTACAATGAGCAGTTCTTC. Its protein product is CASSVDSGSYNEQFF.

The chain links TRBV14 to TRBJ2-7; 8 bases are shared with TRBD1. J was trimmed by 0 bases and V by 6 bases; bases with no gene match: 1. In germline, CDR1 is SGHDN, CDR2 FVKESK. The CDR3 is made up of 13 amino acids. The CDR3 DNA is TGTGCCAGCAGGGGGACAGGCTCCTACGAGCAGTACTTC. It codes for CASRGTGSYEQYF.

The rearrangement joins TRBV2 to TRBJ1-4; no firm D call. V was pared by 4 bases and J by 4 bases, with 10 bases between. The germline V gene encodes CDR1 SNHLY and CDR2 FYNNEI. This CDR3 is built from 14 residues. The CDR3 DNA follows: TGTGCCAGCAGTGTGGGCAGCCTTAATGAAAAACTGTTTTTT. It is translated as CASSVGSLNEKLFF. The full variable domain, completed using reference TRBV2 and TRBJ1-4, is EPEVTQTPSHQVTQMGQEVILRCVPISNHLYFYWYRQILGQKVEFLVSFYNNEISEKSEIFDDQFSVERPDGSNFTLKIRSTKLEDSAMYFCASSVGSLNEKLFFGSGTQLSVL.

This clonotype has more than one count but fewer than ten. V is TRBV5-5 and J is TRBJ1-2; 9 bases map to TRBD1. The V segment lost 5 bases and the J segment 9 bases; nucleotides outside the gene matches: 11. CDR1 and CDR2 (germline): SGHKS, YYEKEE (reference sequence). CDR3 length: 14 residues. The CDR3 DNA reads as TGTGCCAGCAGTGACGGACAGGGGTTAATTCGCTACACCTTC. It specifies CASSDGQGLIRYTF.

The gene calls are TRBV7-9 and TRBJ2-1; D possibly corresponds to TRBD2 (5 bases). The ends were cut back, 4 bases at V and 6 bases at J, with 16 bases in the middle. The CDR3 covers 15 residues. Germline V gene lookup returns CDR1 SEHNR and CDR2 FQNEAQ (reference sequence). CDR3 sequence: CASSSPSTTRNEQFF. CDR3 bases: TGTGCCAGCAGCTCCCCCTCGACTACCCGCAATGAGCAGTTCTTC.

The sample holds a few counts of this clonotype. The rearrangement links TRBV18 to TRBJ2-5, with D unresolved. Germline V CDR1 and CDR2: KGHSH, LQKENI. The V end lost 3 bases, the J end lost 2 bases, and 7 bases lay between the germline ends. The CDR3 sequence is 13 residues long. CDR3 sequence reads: CASSPDRQETQYF. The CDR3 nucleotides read TGTGCCAGCTCACCCGACCGACAAGAGACCCAGTACTTC.

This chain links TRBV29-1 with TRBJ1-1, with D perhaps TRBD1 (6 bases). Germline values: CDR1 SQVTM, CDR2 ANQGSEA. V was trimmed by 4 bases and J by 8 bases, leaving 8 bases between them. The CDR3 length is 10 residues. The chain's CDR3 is CSVGGQEAFF. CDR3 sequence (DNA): TGCAGCGTTGGGGGGCAGGAAGCTTTCTTT.

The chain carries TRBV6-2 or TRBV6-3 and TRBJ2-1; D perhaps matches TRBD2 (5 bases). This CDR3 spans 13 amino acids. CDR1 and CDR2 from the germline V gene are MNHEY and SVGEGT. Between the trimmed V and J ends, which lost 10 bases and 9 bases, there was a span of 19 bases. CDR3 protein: CATSEGVAVEQFF. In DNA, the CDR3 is TGTGCCACCTCCGAGGGCGTCGCGGTTGAGCAGTTCTTC.

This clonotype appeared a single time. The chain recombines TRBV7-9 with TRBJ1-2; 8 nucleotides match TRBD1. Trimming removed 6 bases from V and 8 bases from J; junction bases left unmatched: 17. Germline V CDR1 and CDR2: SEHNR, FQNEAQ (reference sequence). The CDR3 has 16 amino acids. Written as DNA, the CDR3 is TGTGCCAGCAGTCCGGGGGACGCGGGACAGGATTTAGGCTACACCTTC. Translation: CASSPGDAGQDLGYTF.

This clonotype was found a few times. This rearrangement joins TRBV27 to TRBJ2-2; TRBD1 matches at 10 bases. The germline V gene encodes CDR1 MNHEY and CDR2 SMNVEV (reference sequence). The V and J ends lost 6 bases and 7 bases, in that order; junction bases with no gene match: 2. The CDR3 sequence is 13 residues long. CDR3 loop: CASRTGGHGELFF. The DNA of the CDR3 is TGTGCCAGCAGGACAGGGGGCCACGGGGAGCTGTTTTTT.

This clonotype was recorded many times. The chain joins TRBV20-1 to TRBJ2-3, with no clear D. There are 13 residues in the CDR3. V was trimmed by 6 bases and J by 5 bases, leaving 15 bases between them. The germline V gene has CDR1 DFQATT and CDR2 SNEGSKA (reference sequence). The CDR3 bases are TGCAGTGCCCACGCCGGAGACGGAGATACGCAGTATTTT. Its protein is CSAHAGDGDTQYF.